The sequence of this T cell receptor (beta chain) was determined in a study of blood T cell repertoires in COVID-19. Study at large: COVID-19 samples collected from the United States, Italy and Spain covered acute and convalescent phases.

V shed 1 base and J 7 bases; nucleotides not matched to a gene: 2. CDR1 is GTSNPN and CDR2 is SVGIG in the germline V gene (reference sequence). This CDR3 comprises 14 residues. The repertoire was sequenced with immunoSEQ multiplex PCR; TCRdb's copy has only in-frame clones and lacks some. The repertoire consists of some 140,000 clones, with about 79% occurring once and the leading ten covering 3%. Sequencing was performed on peripheral blood. The rearrangement joins TRBV30 to TRBJ1-6, with 9 bases aligning to TRBD1. The clonotype was recovered from a woman of 80 years or more with acute or convalescent COVID-19. CDR3 region: CAWSDGQGNSPLHF. The CDR3, as DNA: TGTGCCTGGAGTGACGGACAGGGGAATTCACCCCTCCACTTT. Complete variable domain (other parts from reference TRBV30 and TRBJ1-6): SQTIHQWPATLVQPVGSPLSLECTVEGTSNPNLYWYRQAAGRGLQLLFYSVGIGQISSEVPQNLSASRPQDRQFILSSKKLLLSDSGFYLCAWSDGQGNSPLHFGNGTRLTVT.